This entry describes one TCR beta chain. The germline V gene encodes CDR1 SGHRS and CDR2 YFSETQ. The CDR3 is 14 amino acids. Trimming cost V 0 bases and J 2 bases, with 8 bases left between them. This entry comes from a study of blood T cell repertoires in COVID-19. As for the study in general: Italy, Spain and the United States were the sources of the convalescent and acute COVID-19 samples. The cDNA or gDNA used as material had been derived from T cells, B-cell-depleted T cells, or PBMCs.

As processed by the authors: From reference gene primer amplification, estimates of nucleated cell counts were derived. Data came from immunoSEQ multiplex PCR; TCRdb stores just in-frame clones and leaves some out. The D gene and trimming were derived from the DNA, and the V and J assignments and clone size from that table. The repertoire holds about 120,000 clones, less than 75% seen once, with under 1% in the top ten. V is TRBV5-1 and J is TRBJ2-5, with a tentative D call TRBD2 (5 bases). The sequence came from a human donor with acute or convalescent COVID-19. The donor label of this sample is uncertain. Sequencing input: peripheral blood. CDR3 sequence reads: CASSLGGLQETQYF. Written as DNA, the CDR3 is TGCGCCAGCAGCTTGGGCGGGTTACAAGAGACCCAGTACTTC. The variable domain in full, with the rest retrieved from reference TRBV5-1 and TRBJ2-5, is KAGVTQTPRYLIKTRGQQVTLSCSPISGHRSVSWYQQTPGQGLQFLFEYFSETQRNKGNFPGRFSGRQFSNSRSEMNVSTLELGDSALYLCASSLGGLQETQYFGPGTRLLVL.